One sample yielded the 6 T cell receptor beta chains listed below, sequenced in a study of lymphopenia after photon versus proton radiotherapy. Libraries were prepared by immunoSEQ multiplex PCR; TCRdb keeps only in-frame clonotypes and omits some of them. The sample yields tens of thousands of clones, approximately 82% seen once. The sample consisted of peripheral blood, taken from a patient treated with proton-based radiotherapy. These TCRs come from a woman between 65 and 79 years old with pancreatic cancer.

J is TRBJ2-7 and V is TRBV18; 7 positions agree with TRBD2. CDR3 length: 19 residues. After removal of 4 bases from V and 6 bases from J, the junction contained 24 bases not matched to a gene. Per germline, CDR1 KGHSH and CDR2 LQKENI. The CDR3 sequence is CASSRVMSGGGPGYGEQYF. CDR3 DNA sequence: TGTGCCAGCTCACGGGTTATGTCGGGGGGTGGACCCGGATACGGCGAGCAGTACTTC.

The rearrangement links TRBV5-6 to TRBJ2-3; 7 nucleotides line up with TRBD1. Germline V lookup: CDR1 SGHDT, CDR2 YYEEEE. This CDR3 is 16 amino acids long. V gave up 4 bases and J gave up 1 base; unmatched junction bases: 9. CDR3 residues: CASSDIRDRGTDTQYF. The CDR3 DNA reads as TGTGCCAGCAGCGACATCCGGGACAGAGGCACAGATACGCAGTATTTT.

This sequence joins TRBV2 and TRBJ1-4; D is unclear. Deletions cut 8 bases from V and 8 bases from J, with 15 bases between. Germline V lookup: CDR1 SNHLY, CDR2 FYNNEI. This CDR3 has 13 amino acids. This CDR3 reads CASAGPGGEKLFF. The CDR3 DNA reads TGTGCCAGCGCCGGTCCGGGAGGAGAAAAACTGTTTTTT.

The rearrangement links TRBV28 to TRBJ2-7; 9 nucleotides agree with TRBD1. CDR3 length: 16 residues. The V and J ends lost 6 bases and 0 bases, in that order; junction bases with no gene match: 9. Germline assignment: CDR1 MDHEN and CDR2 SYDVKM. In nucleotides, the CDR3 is TGTGCCAGCAGGATCTCCGGGACAGGGAGCTCCTACGAGCAGTACTTC. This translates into CASRISGTGSSYEQYF.

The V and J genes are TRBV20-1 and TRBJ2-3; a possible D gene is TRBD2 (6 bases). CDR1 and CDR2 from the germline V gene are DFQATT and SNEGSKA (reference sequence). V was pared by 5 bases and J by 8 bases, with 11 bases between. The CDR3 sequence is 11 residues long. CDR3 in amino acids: CSAPGGRTQYF. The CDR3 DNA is TGCAGTGCTCCCGGGGGTCGTACGCAGTATTTT.

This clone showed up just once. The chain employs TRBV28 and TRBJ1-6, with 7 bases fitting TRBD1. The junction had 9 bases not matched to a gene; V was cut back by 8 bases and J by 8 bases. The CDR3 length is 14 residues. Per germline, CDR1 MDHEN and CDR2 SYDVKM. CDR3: CASAGTVGDSPLHF. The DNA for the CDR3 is TGTGCCAGCGCTGGGACAGTAGGGGATTCACCCCTCCACTTT.